These 10 T cell receptor beta chains were all obtained from the same sample, sequenced in a study of blood T cell repertoires in COVID-19 (dated by TCRdb to the early 2020s). The method behind the library was the immunoSEQ multiplex PCR assay. This immuneACCESS table, as held by TCRdb, lists in-frame sequences with V and J called but not all clones. Of the missing ones, under half trace to an unresolved V gene in checked studies; the others have no known cause. This sample is represented by about 250,000 clones; roughly 87% of them were singletons. The top ten hold 2% to 3% of the sample. Material for sequencing was PBMCs or T cells enriched from blood (not recorded which). These receptors came from a woman aged 25 to 39 with acute COVID-19.

The chain joins TRBV9 to TRBJ1-2; maybe TRBD1 (6 bases). Between the trimmed V and J ends, which lost 2 bases and 3 bases, there was a span of 11 bases. Germline-derived CDR1 and CDR2 are SGDLS and YYNGEE. This CDR3 spans 14 amino acids. DNA for the CDR3: TGTGCCAGCAGCGTCACCCCAGGGGACTATGGCTACACCTTC. Translation: CASSVTPGDYGYTF.

With respect to this clone: Other DNA variants within this sample encode the same CDR3. This sequence joins TRBV6-5 and TRBJ1-3; D not certain. Germline CDR1 reads MNHEY; CDR2 reads SVGAGI. The CDR3 consists of 11 residues. The V end lost 8 bases, the J end lost 0 bases, and 2 bases lay between the germline ends. CDR3: CASLSGNTIYF. The CDR3 bases are TGTGCCAGCCTCTCTGGAAACACCATATATTTT.

V usage is TRBV5-6 and J usage is TRBJ2-3; 15 bases match TRBD2. The CDR3 contains 18 residues. V was clipped by 2 bases and J by 3 bases; unmatched bases: 7. Germline V gene lookup returns CDR1 SGHDT and CDR2 YYEEEE. The CDR3 DNA reads as TGTGCCAGCAGCTTCGGACTAGCGGGGGGGATAACGACAGATACGCAGTATTTT. This translates into CASSFGLAGGITTDTQYF.

The chain recombines TRBV7-6 with TRBJ2-5; 11 nucleotides line up with TRBD2. Per germline, CDR1 SGHVS and CDR2 FNYEAQ. Losses at the gene ends were 4 bases for V and 2 bases for J; bases not matched to a gene: 3. The CDR3 length is 15 residues. Written as DNA, the CDR3 is TGTGCCAGCAGCTACTTAGCGGGGGGGCAAGAGACCCAGTACTTC. Protein product: CASSYLAGGQETQYF.

V usage is TRBV12-3 or TRBV12-4 and J usage is TRBJ1-5; no clear D. The CDR3 totals 12 residues. Trimming stripped 3 bases from V and 7 bases from J, with 7 bases between. CDR3 nucleotide sequence: TGTGCCAGCAGTTTTACAAACCAGCCCCAGCATTTT. It is translated as CASSFTNQPQHF.

The chain couples TRBV7-8 to TRBJ1-2; 11 bases map to TRBD1. V was pared by 0 bases and J by 9 bases, with 6 bases of the junction left unmatched. Germline CDR1 reads SGHVS; CDR2 reads FQNEAQ. The CDR3 covers 15 residues. The CDR3, as DNA: TGTGCCAGCAGCTTAGCAATGGACAGGGGGCAAAGCTACACCTTC. Translation: CASSLAMDRGQSYTF.

V usage is TRBV19 and J usage is TRBJ1-2, with 9 positions matching TRBD1. J was trimmed by 4 bases and V by 3 bases; bases with no gene match: 3. CDR3 length: 14 amino acids. Germline V CDR1 and CDR2: LNHDA, SQIVND (reference sequence). CDR3 DNA sequence: TGTGCCAGTAGTATTGGACAGGGGCCCTATGGCTACACCTTC. Protein sequence: CASSIGQGPYGYTF.

The J gene is TRBJ1-2, the V gene TRBV11-2; D unresolved. The germline CDR1 and CDR2 sequences are SGHAT and FQNNGV. The CDR3 runs to 18 residues. V was cut by 1 base and J by 1 base, with 19 bases left in between. CDR3 nucleotides: TGTGCCAGCAGCTTAGTCCGCGGAGGACGGACCAATAACTATGGCTACACCTTC. It specifies CASSLVRGGRTNNYGYTF.

The chain employs TRBV6-6 and TRBJ2-1; 7 nucleotides line up with TRBD2. The CDR3 totals 15 residues. With V trimmed by 8 bases and J by 0 bases, 7 bases remained unmatched. Germline V gene sequence: CDR1 MNHNY, CDR2 SVGAGI (reference sequence). DNA of the CDR3: TGTGCCAGCGGCGGGCGGGGGAGCTCCTACAATGAGCAGTTCTTC. Amino acids: CASGGRGSSYNEQFF.

The J gene is TRBJ2-7, the V gene TRBV6-5, with TRBD1 matching 7 bases. In germline, CDR1 is MNHEY, CDR2 SVGAGI. J lost 3 bases, V lost 6 bases, and 8 bases had no gene match. CDR3 length: 14 amino acids. This chain's CDR3 is CASRGLGQNYEQYF. The DNA for the CDR3 is TGTGCCAGCAGAGGGCTGGGACAGAACTACGAGCAGTACTTC.